This TCR beta chain was sequenced in a study of blood T cell repertoires in COVID-19. Sequencing was performed with immunoSEQ multiplex PCR; in TCRdb, only in-frame clones are kept and a portion is missing. The profile shows a few hundred thousand clones, about 85% of them singletons. This clone occurred once. Per germline, CDR1 SGHRS and CDR2 YFSETQ. The CDR3 is 14 residues long. V lost 0 bases and J 6 bases, leaving 12 bases between the germline ends. The rearrangement links TRBV5-1 to TRBJ1-1; a weak D match, TRBD1 (6 bases). The sample was PBMCs or T cells enriched from blood (not recorded which). This receptor was obtained from an older woman who had recovered from COVID-19. For the CDR3, the DNA is TGCGCCAGCAGCTTGGCCGGGCAGGGGCCTGAAGCTTTCTTT. Its protein is CASSLAGQGPEAFF. The whole variable domain, filled in from reference TRBV5-1 and TRBJ1-1, reads KAGVTQTPRYLIKTRGQQVTLSCSPISGHRSVSWYQQTPGQGLQFLFEYFSETQRNKGNFPGRFSGRQFSNSRSEMNVSTLELGDSALYLCASSLAGQGPEAFFGQGTRLTVV.